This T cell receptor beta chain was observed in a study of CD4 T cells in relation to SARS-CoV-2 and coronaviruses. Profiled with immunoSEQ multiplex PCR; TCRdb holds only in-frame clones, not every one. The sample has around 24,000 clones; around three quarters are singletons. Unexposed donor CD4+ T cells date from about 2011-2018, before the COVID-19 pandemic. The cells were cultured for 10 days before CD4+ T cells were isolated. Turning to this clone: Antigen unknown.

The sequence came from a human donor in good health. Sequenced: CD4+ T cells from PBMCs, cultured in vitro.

CDR3 loop: CASSRSSSGSGGSSYNEQFF. Written as DNA, the CDR3 is TGTGCCAGCAGCCGGTCTTCGTCCGGTAGCGGGGGGAGCTCCTACAATGAGCAGTTCTTC. The chain carries TRBV13 and TRBJ2-1, with 10 bases lining up with TRBD2. Germline V gene sequence: CDR1 PRHDT, CDR2 FYEKMQ (reference sequence). This CDR3 region has 20 residues. With V trimmed by 5 bases and J by 0 bases, 16 bases remained unmatched.